This T cell receptor beta chain was sequenced for a study of metastatic and nonmetastatic thyroid tumors. Looking at the study overall: Repertoires of blood and of tissue (tumor or nodule) from malignant and benign thyroid patients were compared. Points from the study as a whole: Reportedly, malignant thyroid tumors had significantly higher TCR beta diversity than benign nodules, in blood and tumor.

Authors' data handling: A classifier of distant metastasis in papillary thyroid cancer was built from CDR3 differences (across clinicopathological groups). Using MiXCR, TCRdb reanalyzed the PCR reads. The V and J calls and clone size come from TCRdb's table, not from the authors' own analysis. Of about 21,000 clones in the sample, about a quarter were seen once. Germline loops: CDR1 GTSNPN, CDR2 SVGIG (reference sequence). The CDR3 has 13 amino acids. Trimming took 2 bases from V and 4 from J, leaving 8 bases between them. No patient had received any treatment before thyroid surgery. Many counts were recorded for this clone. Antigen unknown.

The receptor comes from a female donor with papillary thyroid cancer or a benign thyroid nodule (not recorded which). Some clones in this sample may be carry-over from other donors' samples. The sample comprised blood. The rearrangement uses TRBV30 and TRBJ2-2; a weak D match, TRBD2 (6 bases). The CDR3 reads CAWSLSGTGELFF. Written as DNA, the CDR3 is TGTGCCTGGAGTCTTAGCGGCACCGGGGAGCTGTTTTTT.